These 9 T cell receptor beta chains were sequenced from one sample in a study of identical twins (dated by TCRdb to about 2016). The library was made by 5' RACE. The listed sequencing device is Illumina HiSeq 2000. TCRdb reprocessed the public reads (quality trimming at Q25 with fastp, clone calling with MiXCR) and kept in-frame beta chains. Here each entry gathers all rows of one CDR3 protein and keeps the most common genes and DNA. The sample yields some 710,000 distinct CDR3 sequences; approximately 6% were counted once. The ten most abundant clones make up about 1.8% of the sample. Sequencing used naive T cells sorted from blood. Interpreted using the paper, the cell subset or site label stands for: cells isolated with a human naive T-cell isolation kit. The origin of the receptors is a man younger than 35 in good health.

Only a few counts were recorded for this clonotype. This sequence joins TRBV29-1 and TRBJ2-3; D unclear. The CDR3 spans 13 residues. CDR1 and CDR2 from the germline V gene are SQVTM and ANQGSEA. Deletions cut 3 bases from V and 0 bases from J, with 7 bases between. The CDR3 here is CSVETDSTDTQYF. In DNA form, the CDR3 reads TGCAGCGTTGAGACCGATAGCACAGATACGCAGTATTTT.

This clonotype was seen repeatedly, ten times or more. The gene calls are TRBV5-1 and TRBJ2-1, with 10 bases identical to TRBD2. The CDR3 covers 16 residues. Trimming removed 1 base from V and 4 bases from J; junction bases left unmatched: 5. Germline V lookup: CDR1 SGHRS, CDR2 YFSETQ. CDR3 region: CASSLTSGNLYNEQFF. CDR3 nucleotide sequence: TGCGCCAGCAGCTTGACTAGCGGGAATCTTTACAATGAGCAGTTCTTC. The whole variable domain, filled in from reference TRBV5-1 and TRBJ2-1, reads KAGVTQTPRYLIKTRGQQVTLSCSPISGHRSVSWYQQTPGQGLQFLFEYFSETQRNKGNFPGRFSGRQFSNSRSEMNVSTLELGDSALYLCASSLTSGNLYNEQFFGPGTRLTVL.

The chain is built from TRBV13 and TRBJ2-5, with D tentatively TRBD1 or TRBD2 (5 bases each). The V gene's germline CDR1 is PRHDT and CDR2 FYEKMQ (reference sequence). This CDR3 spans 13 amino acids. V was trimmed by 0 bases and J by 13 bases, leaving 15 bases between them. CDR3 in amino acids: CASSLGRGAGPYF. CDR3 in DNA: TGTGCCAGCAGCTTAGGCAGAGGGGCAGGGCCGTACTTC.

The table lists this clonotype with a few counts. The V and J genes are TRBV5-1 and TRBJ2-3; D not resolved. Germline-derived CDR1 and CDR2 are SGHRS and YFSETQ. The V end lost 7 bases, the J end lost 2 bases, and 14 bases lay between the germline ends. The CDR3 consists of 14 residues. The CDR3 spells CASFPGEYTDTQYF. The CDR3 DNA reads TGCGCCAGCTTCCCTGGGGAATACACAGATACGCAGTATTTT.

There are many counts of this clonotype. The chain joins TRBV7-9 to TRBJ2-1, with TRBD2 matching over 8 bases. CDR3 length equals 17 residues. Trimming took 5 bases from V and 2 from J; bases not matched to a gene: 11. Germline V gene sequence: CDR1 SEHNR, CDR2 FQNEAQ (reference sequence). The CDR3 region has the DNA TGTGCCAGCAGCCCAGGCCCAGCGGGAGTCCCCTACAATGAGCAGTTCTTC. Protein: CASSPGPAGVPYNEQFF.

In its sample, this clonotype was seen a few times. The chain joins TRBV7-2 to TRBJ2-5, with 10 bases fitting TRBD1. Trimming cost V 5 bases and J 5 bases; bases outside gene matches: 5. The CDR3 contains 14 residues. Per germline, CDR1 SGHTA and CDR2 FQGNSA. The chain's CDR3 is CASSRDRGWETQYF. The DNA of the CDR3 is TGTGCCAGCAGCCGGGACAGGGGTTGGGAGACCCAGTACTTC.

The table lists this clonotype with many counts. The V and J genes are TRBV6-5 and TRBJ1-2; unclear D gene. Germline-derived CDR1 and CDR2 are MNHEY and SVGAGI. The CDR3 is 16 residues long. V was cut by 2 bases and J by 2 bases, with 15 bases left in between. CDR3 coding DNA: TGTGCCAGCAGTTACGGCGGCGAGGCCCGAAACTATGGCTACACCTTC. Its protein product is CASSYGGEARNYGYTF.

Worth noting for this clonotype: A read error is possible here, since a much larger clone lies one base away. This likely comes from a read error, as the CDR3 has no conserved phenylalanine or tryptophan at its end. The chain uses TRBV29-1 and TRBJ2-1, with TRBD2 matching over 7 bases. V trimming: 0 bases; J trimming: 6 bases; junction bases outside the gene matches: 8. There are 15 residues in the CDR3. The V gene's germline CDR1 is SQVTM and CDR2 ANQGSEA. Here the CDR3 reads CSVEDFREVTNEQFL. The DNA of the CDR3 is TGCAGCGTTGAAGATTTCCGGGAGGTTACCAATGAGCAGTTCTTA.

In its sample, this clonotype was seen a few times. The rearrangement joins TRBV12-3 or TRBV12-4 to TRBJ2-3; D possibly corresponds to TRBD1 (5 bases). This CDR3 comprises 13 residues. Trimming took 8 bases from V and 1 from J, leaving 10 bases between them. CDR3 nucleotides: TGTGCCAGCGGGCAGGGCCGCACAGATACGCAGTATTTT. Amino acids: CASGQGRTDTQYF.